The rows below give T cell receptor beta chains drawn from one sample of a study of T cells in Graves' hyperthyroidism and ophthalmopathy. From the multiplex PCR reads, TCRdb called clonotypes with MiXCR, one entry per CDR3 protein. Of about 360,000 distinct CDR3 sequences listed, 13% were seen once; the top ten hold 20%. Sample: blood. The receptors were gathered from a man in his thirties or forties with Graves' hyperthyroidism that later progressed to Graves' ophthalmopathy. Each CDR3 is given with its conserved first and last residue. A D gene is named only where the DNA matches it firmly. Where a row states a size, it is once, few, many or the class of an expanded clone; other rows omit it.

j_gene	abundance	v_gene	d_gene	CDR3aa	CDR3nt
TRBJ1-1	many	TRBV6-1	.	CASNDGGGTEAFF	TGTGCCAGCAACGACGGGGGGGGCACTGAAGCTTTCTTT
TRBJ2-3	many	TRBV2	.	CASSGRGNTDTQYF	TGTGCCAGCAGTGGCAGAGGGAACACAGATACGCAGTATTTT
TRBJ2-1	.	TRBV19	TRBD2	CATRASGGYNEQFF	TGTGCCACCCGTGCTAGCGGGGGGTATAATGAGCAGTTCTTC
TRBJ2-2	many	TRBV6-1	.	CASHGRRGETGELFF	TGTGCCAGCCATGGGAGGCGAGGGGAAACCGGGGAGCTGTTTTTT
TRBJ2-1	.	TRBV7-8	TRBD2	CASSLLAGDPYNEQFF	TGTGCCAGCAGCCTCCTAGCGGGGGATCCCTACAATGAGCAGTTCTTC
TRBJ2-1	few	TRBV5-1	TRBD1	CASSNGQGAGEQFF	TGCGCCAGCAGCAATGGACAGGGGGCTGGGGAGCAGTTCTTC
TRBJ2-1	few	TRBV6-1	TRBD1	CASSPGRDRYNEQFF	TGTGCCAGCAGTCCGGGGCGGGACAGGTACAATGAGCAGTTCTTC
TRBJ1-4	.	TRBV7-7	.	CASSLGPGAANEKLFF	TGTGCTAGCAGCTTAGGCCCCGGGGCAGCTAATGAAAAACTGTTTTTT
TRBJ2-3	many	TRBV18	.	CASSPPSTPTDTQYF	TGTGCCAGCTCACCACCTAGTACCCCGACAGATACGCAGTATTTT
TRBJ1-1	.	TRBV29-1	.	CSVAAPNRVDAFF	TGCAGCGTTGCCGCGCCGAACAGGGTAGACGCTTTCTTT
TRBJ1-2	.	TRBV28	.	CASRKPGRTGYGYTF	TGTGCCAGCAGAAAACCGGGCCGAACCGGCTATGGCTACACCTTC
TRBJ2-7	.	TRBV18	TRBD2	CASSPPTSGGEEQYF	TGTGCCAGCTCACCACCGACTAGCGGGGGGGAAGAGCAGTACTTC
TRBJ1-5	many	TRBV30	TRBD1	CAWSEGQGTQPQHF	TGTGCCTGGAGCGAAGGACAGGGAACTCAGCCCCAGCATTTT
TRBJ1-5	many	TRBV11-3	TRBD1	CASSLGVFGQGVGRVSNQPQHF	TGTGCCAGCAGCTTAGGTGTCTTTGGACAGGGGGTGGGGAGGGTTAGCAATCAGCCCCAGCATTTT
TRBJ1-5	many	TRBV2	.	CASSEWRGELGNQPQHF	TGTGCCAGCAGTGAATGGAGGGGGGAATTAGGCAATCAGCCCCAGCATTTT
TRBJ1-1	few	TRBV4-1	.	CASSHPKTLNTEAFF	TGCGCCAGCAGCCATCCCAAGACACTGAACACTGAAGCTTTCTTT
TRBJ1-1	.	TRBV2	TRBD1	CASHDRGDTEAFF	TGTGCCAGCCACGACAGGGGCGACACTGAAGCTTTCTTT
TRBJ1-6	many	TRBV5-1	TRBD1	CASSAGTDSPLHF	TGCGCCAGCAGCGCCGGGACAGATTCACCCCTCCACTTT
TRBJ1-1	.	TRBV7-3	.	CASSLTGDGNTEAFF	TGTGCCAGCAGCTTAACGGGGGACGGGAACACTGAAGCTTTCTTT
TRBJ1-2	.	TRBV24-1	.	CATSDNSRSYTF	TGTGCCACCAGTGACAACAGTAGGAGCTACACCTTC
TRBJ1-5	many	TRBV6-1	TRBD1	CASRPTGVGDQPQHF	TGTGCCAGCAGACCTACAGGGGTGGGGGATCAGCCCCAGCATTTT
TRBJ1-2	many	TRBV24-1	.	CATSAPPHYGYTF	TGTGCCACCAGCGCCCCTCCCCATTATGGCTACACCTTC
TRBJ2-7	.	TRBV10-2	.	CASTGIGITYEQYF	TGCGCCAGCACGGGGATAGGGATAACCTACGAGCAGTACTTC